A single sample gave rise to the 9 T cell receptor beta chains below, sequenced in a study of monozygotic twins with inflammatory bowel disease. With the 5' RACE reads reprocessed, TCRdb shows one record per CDR3 protein and no DNA. The table lists 400,000 or so distinct CDR3 sequences. The sample was blood. Receptors originate from a human donor with ulcerative colitis or Crohn's disease, or a healthy co-twin of an affected twin (not recorded which).

This chain connects TRBV7-2 to TRBJ2-7; TCRdb picks TRBD2, but there is no DNA to check that call. The CDR3 length is 15 residues. The germline CDR1 and CDR2 sequences are SGHTA and FQGNSA. The CDR3 sequence: CASSSTSGAGYEQYF.

The CDR3 spells CASRWSGAVDTQYF. The rearrangement joins TRBV28 to TRBJ2-3; the TRBD2 assignment by TCRdb is unverifiable without DNA. The CDR3 contains 14 residues. The germline gives CDR1 MDHEN, CDR2 SYDVKM.

The chain has TRBV7-6 and TRBJ2-5; there is no DNA to check the TCRdb D call of TRBD2. Germline V gene lookup returns CDR1 SGHVS and CDR2 FNYEAQ. The CDR3 runs 15 residues. The chain's CDR3 is CASSLTQGYQETQYF.

The chain combines TRBV28 with TRBJ2-7; absent DNA, TCRdb's TRBD1 call cannot be checked. Germline V gives CDR1 MDHEN, CDR2 SYDVKM. The CDR3 loop spans 16 amino acids. CDR3 region: CASSLPPDRVTYEQYF.

The rearrangement uses TRBV4-2 and TRBJ2-7; absent DNA, TCRdb's TRBD1 call cannot be checked. The CDR3 loop spans 14 amino acids. From germline, CDR1 is LGHNA and CDR2 YNFKEQ. The CDR3 loop is CASSQPGQLYEQYF.

This chain uses TRBV13 with TRBJ2-1; TCRdb names TRBD2, which stays unverified in the absence of DNA. In germline, CDR1 is PRHDT, CDR2 FYEKMQ (reference sequence). There are 18 residues in the CDR3. CDR3 loop: CASSSPGGLAESYNEQFF.

The V and J genes are TRBV29-1 and TRBJ1-1. CDR3 length: 13 amino acids. The germline gives CDR1 SQVTM, CDR2 ANQGSEA. This CDR3 reads CSVDSILNTEAFF.

The chain joins TRBV10-3 to TRBJ2-7. The CDR3 length is 18 residues. CDR1 ENHRY and CDR2 SYGVKD come from the germline V gene. CDR3 amino acids: CAISESSSRQLKQYEQYF.

The J gene is TRBJ2-3, the V gene TRBV30. CDR3 size: 14 residues. Germline V lookup: CDR1 GTSNPN, CDR2 SVGIG (reference sequence). This CDR3 reads CAWSDKLGTDTQYF.